These 14 T cell receptor beta chains originate from one sample sequenced in a study of human T cells and chemical hapten exposure. TCRdb independently ran MiXCR on the RACE reads; one entry per CDR3 protein. Among about 190,000 distinct CDR3 sequences, about 25% were seen once, and the ten largest hold about 2.3%. Regarding time point: patch test 3, about 24 weeks after DPC sensitization. Treatment meaning: therapeutic diphenylcyclopropenone sensitization with weekly scalp DPC. This sample comprised whole blood, obtained in connection with sensitization to the hapten diphenylcyclopropenone (DPC). These TCRs come from a woman aged 40 to 49 with alopecia areata. Some clones in this sample may be carry-over from other donors' samples.

This clonotype was seen only once. This chain links TRBV7-9 with TRBJ2-5; 11 positions match TRBD2. The germline V gene has CDR1 SEHNR and CDR2 FQNEAQ (reference sequence). V was clipped by 5 bases and J by 1 base; unmatched bases: 6. The CDR3 loop spans 16 amino acids. The CDR3 DNA reads TGTGCCAGCAGCGGAGAGGGACTAGCGGTCCAAGAGACCCAGTACTTC. Its protein product is CASSGEGLAVQETQYF.

The gene calls are TRBV6-1 and TRBJ2-1; 8 bases match TRBD1. Germline V gives CDR1 MNHNS, CDR2 SASEGT. Trimming cost V 5 bases and J 6 bases; bases outside gene matches: 3. The CDR3 sequence is 13 residues long. CDR3 in DNA: TGTGCCAGCAGTTGGACAGGGATCAATGAGCAGTTCTTC. Its protein is CASSWTGINEQFF.

This clonotype was seen at least ten times. The chain joins TRBV20-1 to TRBJ2-1; 7 nucleotides line up with TRBD2. This CDR3 has 15 amino acids. J was trimmed by 4 bases and V by 6 bases; bases with no gene match: 12. Germline V gene data show CDR1 as DFQATT and CDR2 as SNEGSKA (reference sequence). CDR3 protein: CSAPRPGRGYNEQFF. The CDR3 DNA sequence: TGCAGTGCCCCCCGCCCGGGGAGGGGTTACAATGAGCAGTTCTTC.

This clonotype has just a few counts. The rearrangement uses TRBV27 and TRBJ2-1; 10 nucleotides align to TRBD1. CDR1 and CDR2 from the germline V gene are MNHEY and SMNVEV (reference sequence). The CDR3 loop spans 16 amino acids. With V trimmed by 8 bases and J by 4 bases, 11 bases remained unmatched. The CDR3 nucleotides are TGTGCCAGCGGTCGGACAGGGGGACGACTTTACAATGAGCAGTTCTTC. This translates into CASGRTGGRLYNEQFF.

The gene calls are TRBV5-1 and TRBJ2-4; possibly TRBD2 for D (5 bases). The CDR3 runs to 14 residues. Germline V gene sequence: CDR1 SGHRS, CDR2 YFSETQ. V dropped 1 base and J dropped 7 bases, with 12 bases sitting between them. CDR3 DNA sequence: TGCGCCAGCAGCTTGAGAGGGATTGGGAACATTCAGTACTTC. Its protein product is CASSLRGIGNIQYF.

Only a few counts were recorded for this clonotype. The J gene is TRBJ2-1, the V gene TRBV24-1; D is unclear. From germline, CDR1 is KGHDR and CDR2 SFDVKD. The V end was cut by 5 bases, the J end by 1 base, with 20 bases between. This CDR3 is built from 18 residues. The CDR3 is CATSARFGVGSSYNEQFF. CDR3 DNA sequence: TGTGCCACCAGTGCAAGGTTTGGGGTCGGTTCGTCCTACAATGAGCAGTTCTTC.

This clonotype was observed a handful of times. The rearrangement joins TRBV12-3 or TRBV12-4 to TRBJ1-2; TRBD1 matches at 12 bases. V dropped 6 bases and J dropped 7; count of bases not matched to a gene: 3. The CDR3 is 13 residues long. The CDR3 DNA is TGTGCCAGCAGACTGGGACAGGGGGCTGGCTACACCTTC. It specifies CASRLGQGAGYTF.

This clonotype has more than one count but fewer than ten. The chain carries TRBV6-5 and TRBJ1-4, with D possibly being TRBD1 (5 bases). V lost 4 bases to trimming and J lost 7 bases, with 10 bases between them. Germline V gene lookup returns CDR1 MNHEY and CDR2 SVGAGI. The CDR3 consists of 13 residues. CDR3 region: CASSWQGTEKLFF. The CDR3 DNA follows: TGTGCCAGCAGTTGGCAAGGGACTGAAAAACTGTTTTTT.

This chain links TRBV20-1 with TRBJ2-1, with D maybe TRBD2 (5 bases). Germline lookup yields CDR1 DFQATT and CDR2 SNEGSKA (reference sequence). The CDR3 loop spans 15 amino acids. The ends were cut back, 1 base at V and 0 bases at J, with 10 bases in the middle. CDR3 coding DNA: TGCAGTGCTAGAGGAGGGAAGGTCTCCTACAATGAGCAGTTCTTC. Translated, it gives CSARGGKVSYNEQFF.

The genes are TRBV11-2 and TRBJ2-1; a possible D gene is TRBD2 (7 bases). The CDR3 is made up of 14 amino acids. V lost 4 bases and J 10 bases, leaving 17 bases between the germline ends. Germline V gene lookup returns CDR1 SGHAT and CDR2 FQNNGV. The CDR3 loop reads CASSSPRGGREQFF. The CDR3 DNA is TGTGCCAGCAGCTCCCCGAGGGGGGGTCGGGAGCAGTTCTTC.

The CDR3 sequence is CASSLGTSGKDEQFF. The DNA for the CDR3 is TGTGCCAGCAGCTTAGGAACTAGCGGGAAGGATGAGCAGTTCTTC. The chain is built from TRBV7-6 and TRBJ2-1, with 10 bases aligning to TRBD2. Germline trimming cut 1 base from V and 8 bases from J; bases unmatched to any gene: 5. The CDR3 length is 15 residues. Germline loops: CDR1 SGHVS, CDR2 FNYEAQ.

This clonotype was seen more than once but under ten times. The V gene is TRBV5-1, the J gene TRBJ2-5; 7 bases are shared with TRBD1. Losses at the gene ends were 1 base for V and 1 base for J; bases not matched to a gene: 4. Looked up from germline, CDR1 is SGHRS and CDR2 is YFSETQ. This CDR3 contains 15 residues. CDR3 sequence: CASSLTGDVQETQYF. The CDR3 bases are TGCGCCAGCAGCTTGACAGGGGACGTCCAAGAGACCCAGTACTTC.

This clonotype was recorded once. V gene TRBV28 combines with J gene TRBJ1-1; D is perhaps TRBD1 (6 bases). Trimming removed 6 bases at V and 0 bases at J, with 11 bases between. The germline gives CDR1 MDHEN, CDR2 SYDVKM. The CDR3 covers 14 residues. The CDR3 region is CASSPGDMNTEAFF. The CDR3 DNA reads as TGTGCCAGCAGCCCGGGGGACATGAACACTGAAGCTTTCTTT.

Only a few counts were recorded for this clonotype. The V and J genes are TRBV7-2 and TRBJ2-3; 9 nucleotides line up with TRBD1. The V segment lost 1 base and the J segment 7 bases; nucleotides outside the gene matches: 6. In germline, CDR1 is SGHTA, CDR2 FQGNSA. The CDR3 sequence is 15 residues long. The CDR3 region is CASSLGWTGANTQYF. CDR3 nucleotides: TGTGCCAGCAGCTTAGGGTGGACAGGGGCAAATACGCAGTATTTT.